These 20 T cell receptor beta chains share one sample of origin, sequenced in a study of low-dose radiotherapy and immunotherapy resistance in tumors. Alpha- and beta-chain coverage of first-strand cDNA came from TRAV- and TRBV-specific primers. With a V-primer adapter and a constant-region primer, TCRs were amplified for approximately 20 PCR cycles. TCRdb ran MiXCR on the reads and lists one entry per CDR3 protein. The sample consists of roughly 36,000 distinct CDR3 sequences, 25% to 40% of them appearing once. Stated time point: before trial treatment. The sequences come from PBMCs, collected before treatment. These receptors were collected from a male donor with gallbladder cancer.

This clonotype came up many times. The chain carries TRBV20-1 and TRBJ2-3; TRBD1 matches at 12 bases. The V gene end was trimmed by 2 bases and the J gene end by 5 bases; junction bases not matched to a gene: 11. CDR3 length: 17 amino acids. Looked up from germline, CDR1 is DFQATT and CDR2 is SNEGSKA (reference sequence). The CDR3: CSARIGSGQGAVDTQYF. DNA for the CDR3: TGCAGTGCTAGAATCGGGTCGGGACAGGGGGCGGTAGATACGCAGTATTTT.

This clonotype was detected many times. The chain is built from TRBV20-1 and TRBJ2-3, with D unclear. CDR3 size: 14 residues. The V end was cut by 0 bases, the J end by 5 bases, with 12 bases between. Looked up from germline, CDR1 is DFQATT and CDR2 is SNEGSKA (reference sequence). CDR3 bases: TGCAGTGCTAGAGATCAGGTGACCCTAGATACGCAGTATTTT. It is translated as CSARDQVTLDTQYF.

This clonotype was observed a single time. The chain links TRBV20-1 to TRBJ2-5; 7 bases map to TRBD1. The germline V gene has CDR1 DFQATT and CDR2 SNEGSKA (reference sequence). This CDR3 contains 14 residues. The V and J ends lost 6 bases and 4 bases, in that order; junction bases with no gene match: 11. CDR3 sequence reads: CSAADRRGVETQYF. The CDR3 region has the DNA TGCAGTGCCGCGGACAGGAGAGGGGTAGAGACCCAGTACTTC.

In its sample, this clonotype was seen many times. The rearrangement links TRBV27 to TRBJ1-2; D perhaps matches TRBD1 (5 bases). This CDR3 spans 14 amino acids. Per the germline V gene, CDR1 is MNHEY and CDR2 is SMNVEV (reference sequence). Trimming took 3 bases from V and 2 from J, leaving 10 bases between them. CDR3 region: CASSFTAGNYGYTF. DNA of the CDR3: TGTGCCAGCAGTTTTACAGCAGGGAACTATGGCTACACCTTC.

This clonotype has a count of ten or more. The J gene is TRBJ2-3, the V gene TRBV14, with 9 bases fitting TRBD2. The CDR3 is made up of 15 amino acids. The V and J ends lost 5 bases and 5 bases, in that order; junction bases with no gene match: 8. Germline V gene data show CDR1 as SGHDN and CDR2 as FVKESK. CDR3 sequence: CASSLVAGARDTQYF. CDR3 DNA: TGTGCCAGCAGCTTAGTAGCGGGAGCCAGAGATACGCAGTATTTT.

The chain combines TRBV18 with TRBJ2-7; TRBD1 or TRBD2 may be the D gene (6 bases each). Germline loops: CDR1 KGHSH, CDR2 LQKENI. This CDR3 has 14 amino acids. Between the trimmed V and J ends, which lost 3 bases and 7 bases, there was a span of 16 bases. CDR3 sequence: CASSPRWGAEEQYF. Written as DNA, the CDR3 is TGTGCCAGCTCACCCCGTTGGGGGGCTGAAGAGCAGTACTTC.

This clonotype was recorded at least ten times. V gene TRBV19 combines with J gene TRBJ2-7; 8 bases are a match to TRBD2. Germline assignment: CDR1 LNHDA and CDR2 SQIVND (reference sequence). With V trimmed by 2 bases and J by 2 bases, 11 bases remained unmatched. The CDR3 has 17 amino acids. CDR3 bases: TGTGCCAGTAGTATATTAGCGGGACGAAACGTAGCCTACGAGCAGTACTTC. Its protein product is CASSILAGRNVAYEQYF.

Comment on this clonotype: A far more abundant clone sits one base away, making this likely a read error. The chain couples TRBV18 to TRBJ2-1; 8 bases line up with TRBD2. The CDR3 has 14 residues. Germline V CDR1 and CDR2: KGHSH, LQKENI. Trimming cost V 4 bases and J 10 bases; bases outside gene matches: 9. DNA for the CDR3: TGTGCCAGCTCACAAGGGCTAGCGGGCTACGAGCAGTTCTTC. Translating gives CASSQGLAGYEQFF.

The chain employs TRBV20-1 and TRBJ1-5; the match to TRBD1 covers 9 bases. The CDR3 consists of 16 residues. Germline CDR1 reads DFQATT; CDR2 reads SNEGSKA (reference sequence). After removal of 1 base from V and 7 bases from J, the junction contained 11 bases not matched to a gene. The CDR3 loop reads CSARATGGMVGQPQHF. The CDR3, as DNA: TGCAGTGCTAGAGCCACAGGGGGCATGGTAGGACAGCCCCAGCATTTT.

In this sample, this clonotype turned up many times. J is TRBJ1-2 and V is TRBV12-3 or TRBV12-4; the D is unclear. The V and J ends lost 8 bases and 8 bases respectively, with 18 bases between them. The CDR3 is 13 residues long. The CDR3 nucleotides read TGTGCCAGCGCCGGTCTGGGAGGAGGGGGCTACACCTTC. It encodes CASAGLGGGGYTF.

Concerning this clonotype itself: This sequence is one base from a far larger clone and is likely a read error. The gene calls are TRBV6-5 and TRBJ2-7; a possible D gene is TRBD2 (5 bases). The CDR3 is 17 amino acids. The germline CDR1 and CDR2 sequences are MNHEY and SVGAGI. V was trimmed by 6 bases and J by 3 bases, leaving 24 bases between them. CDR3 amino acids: CASRRVGGLASYYEQYF. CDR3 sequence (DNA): TGTGCCAGCAGGAGGGTAGGTGGGCTAGCTTCCTACTACGAGCAGTACTTC.

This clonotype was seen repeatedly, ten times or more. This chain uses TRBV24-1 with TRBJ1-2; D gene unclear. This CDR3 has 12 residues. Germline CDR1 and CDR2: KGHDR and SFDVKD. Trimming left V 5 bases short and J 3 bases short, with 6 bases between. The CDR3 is CATSVSYYGYTF. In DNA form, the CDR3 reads TGTGCCACCAGTGTCTCTTACTATGGCTACACCTTC.

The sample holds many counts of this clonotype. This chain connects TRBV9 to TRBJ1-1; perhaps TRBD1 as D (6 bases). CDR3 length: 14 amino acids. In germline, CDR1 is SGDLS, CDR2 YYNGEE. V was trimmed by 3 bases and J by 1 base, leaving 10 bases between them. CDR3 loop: CASSAGTQNTEAFF. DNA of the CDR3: TGTGCCAGCAGCGCCGGGACACAGAACACTGAAGCTTTCTTT.

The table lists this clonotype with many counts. For the CDR3, the DNA is TGTGCCAGCAGCCGATCGGACGGACAGGGGGCCGTGCAGTACTTC. Encoded protein: CASSRSDGQGAVQYF. The chain links TRBV6-5 to TRBJ2-7, with 11 bases identical to TRBD1. This CDR3 is 15 amino acids long. Germline CDR1 and CDR2: MNHEY and SVGAGI. V trimming: 6 bases; J trimming: 9 bases; junction bases outside the gene matches: 13.

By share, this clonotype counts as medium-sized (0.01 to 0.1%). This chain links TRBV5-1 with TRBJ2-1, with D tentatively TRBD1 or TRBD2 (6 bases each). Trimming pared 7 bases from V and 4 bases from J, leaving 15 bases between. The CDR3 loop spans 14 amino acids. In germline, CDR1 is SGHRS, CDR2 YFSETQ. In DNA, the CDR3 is TGCGCCAGCGGGACTGAGGGGGTATACAATGAGCAGTTCTTC. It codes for CASGTEGVYNEQFF.

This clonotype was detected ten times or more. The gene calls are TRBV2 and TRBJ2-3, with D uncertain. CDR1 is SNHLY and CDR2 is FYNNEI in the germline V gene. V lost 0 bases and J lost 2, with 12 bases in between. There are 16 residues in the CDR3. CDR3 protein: CASSEAHGGYTDTQYF. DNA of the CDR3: TGTGCCAGCAGTGAAGCACATGGCGGTTACACAGATACGCAGTATTTT.

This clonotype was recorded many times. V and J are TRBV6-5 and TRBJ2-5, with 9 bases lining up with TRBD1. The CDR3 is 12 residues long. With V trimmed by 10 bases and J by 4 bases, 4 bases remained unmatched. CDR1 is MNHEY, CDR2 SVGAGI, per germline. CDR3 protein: CATRQGGETQYF. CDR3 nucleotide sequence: TGTGCCACACGACAGGGGGGAGAGACCCAGTACTTC.

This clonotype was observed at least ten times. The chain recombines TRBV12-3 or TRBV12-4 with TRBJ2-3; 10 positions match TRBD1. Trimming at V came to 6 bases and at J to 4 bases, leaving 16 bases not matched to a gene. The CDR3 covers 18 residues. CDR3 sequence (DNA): TGTGCCAGCAGCAACCGGGACAGGGGCCGTTGGTTCCCAGATACGCAGTATTTT. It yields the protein CASSNRDRGRWFPDTQYF.

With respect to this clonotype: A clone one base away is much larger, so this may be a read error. This CDR3 reads CAVLRDSSYEQFF. The CDR3 coding sequence is TGTGCCGTCCTTCGGGACTCGTCCTACGAGCAGTTCTTC. The genes are TRBV27 and TRBJ2-7; a possible D gene is TRBD2 (6 bases). Matching the DNA end better, TRBJ2-1 makes the J call doubtful. Looked up from germline, CDR1 is MNHEY and CDR2 is SMNVEV (reference sequence). The CDR3 totals 13 residues.

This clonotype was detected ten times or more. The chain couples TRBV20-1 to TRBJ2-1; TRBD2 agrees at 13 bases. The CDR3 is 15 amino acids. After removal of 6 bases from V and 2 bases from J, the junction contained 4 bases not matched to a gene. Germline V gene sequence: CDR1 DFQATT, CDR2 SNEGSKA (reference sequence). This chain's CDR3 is CSAGGTSGAYNEQFF. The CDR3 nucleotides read TGCAGTGCGGGGGGGACTAGCGGGGCCTACAATGAGCAGTTCTTC.